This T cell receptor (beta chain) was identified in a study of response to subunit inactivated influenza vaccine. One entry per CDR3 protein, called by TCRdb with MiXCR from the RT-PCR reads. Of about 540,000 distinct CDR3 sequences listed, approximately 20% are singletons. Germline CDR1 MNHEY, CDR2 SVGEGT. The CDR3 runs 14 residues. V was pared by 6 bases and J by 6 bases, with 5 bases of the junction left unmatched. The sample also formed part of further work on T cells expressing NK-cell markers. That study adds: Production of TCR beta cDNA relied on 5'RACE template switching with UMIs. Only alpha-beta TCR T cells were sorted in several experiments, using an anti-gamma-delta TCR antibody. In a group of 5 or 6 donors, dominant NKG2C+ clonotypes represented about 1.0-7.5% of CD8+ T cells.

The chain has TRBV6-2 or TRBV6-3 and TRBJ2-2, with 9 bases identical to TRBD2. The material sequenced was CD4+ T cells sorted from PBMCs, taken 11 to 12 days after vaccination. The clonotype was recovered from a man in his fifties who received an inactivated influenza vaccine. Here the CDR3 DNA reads TGTGCCAGCAGCCCCGGACTAGCGTCCGGGGAGCTGTTTTTT. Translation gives CASSPGLASGELFF.